This T cell receptor (beta chain) originates from a study of cytomegalovirus exposure and HLA in healthy donors. A multiplex PCR was run with 60 Vbeta primers and 13 Jbeta primers. Using immunoSEQ multiplex PCR, the repertoire was profiled, and TCRdb retains in-frame clones only, with some absent. The sample has some 160,000 clones, around 77% seen once. Trimming took 1 base from V and 2 from J; bases not matched to a gene: 3. Germline CDR1 LGHNA, CDR2 YNFKEQ. This CDR3 spans 16 amino acids. The origin of this receptor is a woman aged 25 to 45 in good health and CMV-seronegative. The sample taken for sequencing was PBMCs. The chain links TRBV4-2 to TRBJ2-3; 10 nucleotides match TRBD2. In nucleotides, the CDR3 is TGTGCCAGCAGCCAAGGGACTAGCGGTCACACAGATACGCAGTATTTT. Amino acid sequence: CASSQGTSGHTDTQYF.